This section outlines one T cell receptor (beta chain) sequence together with its context. Which antigen it targets is not known. There are no base qualities to consult, and no much larger clone falls within one base. TCRbeta CDR3 regions were amplified from genomic DNA by means of the immunoSEQ Assay, a bias-controlled multiplex PCR. Per the source publication's procedure: The number of nucleated cells in each sample was estimated from the amplification of reference gene primers within the assay. Sequence reads were collapsed and filtered to measure the absolute abundance of every unique TCRbeta CDR3 rearrangement. For each sample, productive Simpson clonality was calculated as the square root of Simpson's diversity index over productive rearrangements. TCRdb limited this immuneACCESS table to in-frame rearrangements with V and J called. A share of clones is missing; checked studies link under half to unresolved V genes, and the rest is unexplained. V and J calls and clone size are as listed in that table; D and trimming were resolved from the DNA. In this sample the table shows about 77,000 clones, over 85% of which occur a single time. Jointly, the top ten make up roughly 15% of the sample.

This sample was included in a study of blood T cell repertoires in COVID-19 (dated by TCRdb to 2019 to 2021). About the full investigation: Samples from collaborators originated in the United States, Italy and Spain and spanned both the acute and convalescent phases of COVID-19. The material from the prospective study consisted of cDNA or gDNA derived from T cells, B-cell-depleted T cells, or PBMCs. Subjects who had been exposed to COVID-19, were actively infected with it, or had recovered from it provided the deeply sampled blood TCRbeta repertoires that made up the dataset. A freely available public database, intended as a resource for researchers studying the immune response to SARS-CoV-2, is where the repertoires were released. The samples were drawn from two sources: the first 160 participants of the ongoing ImmuneRACE study, and 1,200 or so subjects contributed by 6 global collaborators. The sample metadata nearly always contained a de-identified subject ID, COVID-19 status, age in years and sex. Where HLA class I and class II types were available, the types were taken from metadata supplied by the sample provider, not from assay-based typing. What the work shows at the level of the full study, not this receptor alone: How much clinical and demographic metadata was included differed by source and by participant, and the metadata was provided uncurated.

The collaborating institutions used their own protocols to collect whole blood in K2EDTA tubes. Collaborator samples were shipped for TCRbeta analysis as frozen whole blood, isolated PBMCs, or DNA extracted from either sample type. CDR1 and CDR2, per the germline V gene, are SGDLS and YYNGEE. Inclusive of the bounding cysteine and phenylalanine, the CDR3 is 14 residues long. The read is trimmed to its CDR3 DNA, 42 bases read in frame from base 1. After removal of 6 bases from V and 3 bases from J, the junction retains 9 bases not matched to a gene. The chain is encoded by TRBV9 joined to TRBJ2-7; 7 bases in the middle match TRBD2. The sequencing input was peripheral blood. This TCR was sampled from an elderly woman with active or convalescent COVID-19. CDR3 region: CASTVGGSLYEQYF. The DNA sequence is TGTGCCAGCACCGTGGGGGGGTCCCTCTACGAGCAGTACTTC.